A single sample gave rise to the 9 T cell receptor beta chains below, sequenced in a study of Graves' ophthalmopathy and Graves' hyperthyroidism. Amplification from RNA transcripts yielded the TCR beta CDR3 regions. HTBI-primed first-round RT-PCR preceded second-round multiplex PCR. Each CDR3 protein gets one entry after TCRdb re-called the multiplex PCR reads with MiXCR. Here the sample spans over a million distinct CDR3 sequences, 35% to 45% being singletons. Source material: peripheral blood or thyroid tissue (not recorded which). These receptors all come from an adult man with Graves' hyperthyroidism.

Remarks on this clonotype: A much larger clone differs by one base, so this may be a read error. The chain uses TRBV29-1 and TRBJ2-7; D remains unclear. The V and J ends lost 4 bases and 6 bases respectively, with 7 bases between them. Germline V gives CDR1 SQVTM, CDR2 ANQGSEA. This CDR3 contains 10 residues. The CDR3 sequence is CSVVVAEQYF. The CDR3, as DNA: TGCAGCGTTGTGGTTGCCGAGCAGTACTTC.

Of note for this clonotype: A much bigger clone sits one base away, suggesting this may be a read error. The chain employs TRBV5-1 and TRBJ2-7; TRBD1 matches at 11 bases. J gave up 6 bases and V 5 bases, and 7 bases lay outside the gene matches. The length of the CDR3 is 14 residues. Germline V gene data show CDR1 as SGHRS and CDR2 as YFSETQ. CDR3 protein: CASSTRDRGSEQYF. CDR3 bases: TGCGCCAGCAGTACACGGGACAGGGGGAGCGAGCAGTACTTC.

This CDR3 is CATSRPGQLNTEAFF. As DNA, the CDR3 is TGTGCCACCAGCAGACCTGGACAGTTGAACACTGAAGCTTTCTTT. The chain links TRBV15 to TRBJ1-1; maybe TRBD1 (6 bases). The V gene lost 2 bases and the J gene lost 0 bases, with 10 bases spanning the gap. This CDR3 has 15 residues. CDR1 LNHNV and CDR2 YYDKDF come from the germline V gene (reference sequence). The full variable domain, rest sourced from reference TRBV15 and TRBJ1-1, is DAMVIQNPRYQVTQFGKPVTLSCSQTLNHNVMYWYQQKSSQAPKLLFHYYDKDFNNEADTPDNFQSRRPNTSFCFLDIRSPGLGDTAMYLCATSRPGQLNTEAFFGQGTRLTVV.

This clonotype was counted many times. The chain combines TRBV7-8 with TRBJ1-6, with a possible D match to TRBD1 (6 bases). The germline V gene encodes CDR1 SGHVS and CDR2 FQNEAQ. This CDR3 contains 17 residues. V was pared by 0 bases and J by 6 bases, with 15 bases between. The DNA for the CDR3 is TGTGCCAGCAGCTTAGCGCTGGCTACAGGGTCTAATTCACCCCTCCACTTT. Translated, it gives CASSLALATGSNSPLHF. The full variable domain, with the rest looked up from reference TRBV7-8 and TRBJ1-6, is GAGVSQSPRYKVAKRGQDVALRCDPISGHVSLFWYQQALGQGPEFLTYFQNEAQLDKSGLPSDRFFAERPEGSVSTLKIQRTQQEDSAVYLCASSLALATGSNSPLHFGNGTRLTVT.

The chain carries TRBV7-9 and TRBJ2-7; the match to TRBD1 covers 8 bases. V dropped 5 bases and J dropped 2; count of bases not matched to a gene: 11. The length of the CDR3 is 16 residues. The germline gives CDR1 SEHNR, CDR2 FQNEAQ (reference sequence). CDR3 region: CASSQATDRGAYEQYF. The CDR3 nucleotides read TGTGCCAGCAGCCAAGCTACAGACAGGGGAGCCTACGAGCAGTACTTC.

The sample holds a few counts of this clonotype. The chain links TRBV5-1 to TRBJ1-2; no clear D. The CDR3 is 14 residues long. The germline V gene has CDR1 SGHRS and CDR2 YFSETQ. With 3 bases removed from V and 7 bases from J, the gap between germline ends came to 16 bases. The CDR3 loop is CASSSGEKLVGYTF. CDR3 bases: TGCGCCAGCAGCTCGGGAGAGAAACTCGTTGGCTACACCTTC.

This clonotype appeared many times. The chain recombines TRBV12-3 or TRBV12-4 with TRBJ1-2; D gene unclear. The CDR3 totals 15 residues. Trimming took off 4 bases at V and 4 bases at J, with 16 bases between the two ends. The CDR3 bases are TGTGCCAGCAGTTGGACCCTGAGACTAGGCTATGGCTACACCTTC. Amino acids: CASSWTLRLGYGYTF.

V is TRBV20-1 and J is TRBJ2-6; perhaps D is TRBD1 or TRBD2 (5 bases each). With 3 bases removed from V and 1 base from J, the gap between germline ends came to 19 bases. In germline, CDR1 is DFQATT, CDR2 SNEGSKA (reference sequence). This CDR3 has 18 amino acids. CDR3 coding DNA: TGCAGTGCTAGGGAACGTCGGGACGCGATATCTGGGGCCAACGTCCTGACTTTC. This translates into CSARERRDAISGANVLTF.

This clonotype was counted only a few times. The chain links TRBV12-3 or TRBV12-4 to TRBJ1-5; tentatively, D is TRBD1 (5 bases). The CDR3 runs 15 residues. Deletions cut 3 bases from V and 4 bases from J, with 13 bases between. CDR3 sequence: CASSFSGEPNQPQHF. Written as DNA, the CDR3 is TGTGCCAGCAGTTTCTCGGGGGAACCTAATCAGCCCCAGCATTTT.